This T cell receptor beta chain was documented in a study of shared clonotypes between healthy human individuals. Study-level findings and limits: Clonotypes not shared had lower generation probabilities than those common to all four donors. Estimated richness was generally greater in naive than memory subsets.

Only CD45RO-negative cells positively selected for CCR7 counted as naive CD8 cells, so terminally differentiated effector memory CD45RA+ cells were excluded. The study drew all its donors from Caucasian adults living in Nashville, Tennessee. Here immunoSEQ multiplex PCR was the method, and the copy in TCRdb shows in-frame clones only, minus some. The sample includes some 2 million clones, about 95% of them seen just once. Remarks on this clone: The target antigen is unknown.

This clonotype was obtained from a man aged 18-30 years in good health. Sequencing used naive CD8+ T cells sorted from blood.

The CDR3 DNA is TGTGCCAGCAGTTATTCCGGGACAGGGTTGTCGGCTTTCTTT. Translation gives CASSYSGTGLSAFF. The rearrangement uses TRBV27 and TRBJ1-1; 9 bases are a match to TRBD1. J was trimmed by 11 bases and V by 4 bases; bases with no gene match: 11. The CDR3 totals 14 residues. Germline CDR1 reads MNHEY; CDR2 reads SMNVEV (reference sequence).